These T cell receptor beta chains were read from a single sample in a study of early T cells in non-severe SARS-CoV-2 infection. From the 5' RACE reads, TCRdb called clonotypes with MiXCR, one entry per CDR3 protein. The sample has about 80,000 distinct CDR3 sequences, 9% to 15% seen once. The input for sequencing was whole blood, taken at baseline. Receptor source: an adult who was a healthcare worker with PCR-confirmed SARS-CoV-2 infection or an uninfected control (not recorded which). The donor label of this sample is uncertain. The CDR3 runs from the conserved cysteine through the conserved F or W. D genes are given only for firm matches. The size of a clone is reported for some rows only, either as once, few or many, or as a class for expanded clones.

>TRBV2|TRBJ2-5|TRBD1|-
CASGRDRAQETQYF
TGTGCCAGCGGACGGGACAGGGCCCAAGAGACCCAGTACTTC
>TRBV7-9|TRBJ2-3|TRBD1|-
CASIQDRAGDTQYF
TGTGCCAGCATACAGGACAGGGCGGGGGATACGCAGTATTTT
>TRBV12-3/TRBV12-4|TRBJ2-3|TRBD2|many
CASSLMTSGHSTDTQYF
TGTGCCAGCAGTCTTATGACTAGCGGGCATAGCACAGATACGCAGTATTTT
>TRBV7-3|TRBJ1-1|TRBD1|many
CASSQTGANTEAFF
TGTGCCAGCAGTCAAACAGGGGCGAACACTGAAGCTTTCTTT
>TRBV20-1|TRBJ2-3|TRBD2|-
CSAITGGRADTQYF
TGCAGTGCTATCACGGGGGGGCGCGCAGATACGCAGTATTTT
>TRBV9|TRBJ2-7|-|few
CASSVSADSYEQYF
TGTGCCAGCAGCGTGTCAGCGGACTCCTACGAGCAGTACTTC
>TRBV11-2|TRBJ2-7|-|many
CASSLGDEQYF
TGTGCCAGCAGCTTAGGAGACGAGCAGTACTTC
>TRBV10-2|TRBJ1-2|TRBD1|few
CASSPDREGGGYTF
TGCGCCAGCTCCCCAGACAGGGAAGGAGGCGGCTACACCTTC
>TRBV5-8|TRBJ2-3|-|-
CASSFYGSQYF
TGTGCCAGCAGCTTTTACGGTTCGCAGTATTTT
>TRBV5-1|TRBJ2-3|-|few
CASSFFSPPGTDTQYF
TGCGCCAGCAGCTTCTTTTCGCCACCTGGCACAGATACGCAGTATTTT
>TRBV7-2|TRBJ1-1|-|-
CASSLVNPGNTEAFF
TGTGCCAGCAGCTTAGTTAATCCAGGGAACACTGAAGCTTTCTTT
>TRBV16|TRBJ1-5|-|many
CASSQYSERSYSNQPQHF
TGTGCCAGCAGCCAATATAGCGAGAGATCTTATAGCAATCAGCCCCAGCATTTT
>TRBV20-1|TRBJ1-2|-|many
CSARVEGGLYGYTF
TGCAGTGCTAGAGTGGAGGGAGGTCTCTATGGCTACACCTTC
>TRBV14|TRBJ2-2|-|-
CASSPFLAVGVIGELFF
TGTGCCAGCAGCCCCTTTCTGGCGGTGGGGGTAATCGGGGAGCTGTTTTTT
>TRBV3-1|TRBJ1-1|TRBD1|few
CASSYRGSNSEAFF
TGTGCCAGCAGTTACAGGGGGTCGAACTCTGAAGCTTTCTTT